These 8 T cell receptor beta chains originate from one sample sequenced in a study of glioma-infiltrating T cells after dendritic cell vaccination. Repertoires were generated with immunoSEQ multiplex PCR, while TCRdb's copy carries only in-frame clones and drops some. The sample gives tens of thousands of clones, over 75% of which show up once; around 2.3% is in the top ten. The sample in question was blood, obtained before dendritic cell vaccination. Source of these receptors: a human donor with glioblastoma.

This chain links TRBV7-9 with TRBJ2-1; 8 bases match TRBD2. Germline trimming cut 7 bases from V and 2 bases from J; bases unmatched to any gene: 7. The CDR3 has 15 residues. CDR1 and CDR2 from the germline V gene are SEHNR and FQNEAQ (reference sequence). CDR3 in DNA: TGTGCCAGCACCCTCAGCGGGGGCACCTACAATGAGCAGTTCTTC. It encodes CASTLSGGTYNEQFF.

The chain is built from TRBV6-1 and TRBJ1-1; possible D gene TRBD1, 5 bases. Germline assignment: CDR1 MNHNS and CDR2 SASEGT. V lost 2 bases and J 7 bases, leaving 14 bases between the germline ends. The CDR3 sequence is 14 residues long. CDR3 amino acids: CASSEIAAGLEAFF. The CDR3 DNA follows: TGTGCCAGCAGTGAAATTGCTGCAGGGCTTGAAGCTTTCTTT.

J is TRBJ2-6 and V is TRBV5-1; D remains ambiguous. V was shortened by 4 bases and J by 0 bases, with 14 bases between the two germline ends. The CDR3 length is 17 residues. In germline, CDR1 is SGHRS, CDR2 YFSETQ. The CDR3: CASSPTAPNSGANVLTF. The CDR3 nucleotides read TGCGCCAGCAGCCCTACCGCGCCAAACTCTGGGGCCAACGTCCTGACTTTC.

The chain has TRBV5-5 and TRBJ2-1; 7 bases align to TRBD2. The length of the CDR3 is 18 residues. V was clipped by 0 bases and J by 0 bases; unmatched bases: 9. Germline V gene lookup returns CDR1 SGHKS and CDR2 YYEKEE (reference sequence). The CDR3 loop reads CASSLEALAVSSYNEQFF. The CDR3 DNA follows: TGTGCCAGCAGCTTGGAAGCCCTAGCGGTGAGCTCCTACAATGAGCAGTTCTTC.

This clone has only a few counts. CDR3: CASESSGNTIYF. CDR3 DNA sequence: TGCGCCAGCGAGAGCTCTGGAAACACCATATATTTT. The chain uses TRBV10-2 and TRBJ1-3; D remains ambiguous. The germline CDR1 and CDR2 sequences are WSHSY and SAAADI. This CDR3 spans 12 amino acids. V dropped 8 bases and J dropped 0 bases, with 5 bases sitting between them.

This chain joins TRBV19 and TRBJ1-5; the D is unclear. Germline CDR1 is LNHDA and CDR2 is SQIVND (reference sequence). With 6 bases removed from V and 2 bases from J, the gap between germline ends came to 14 bases. This CDR3 contains 15 residues. CDR3 amino acids: CASRPLLTGNQPQHF. The CDR3 nucleotides are TGTGCCAGTAGACCTCTTCTAACGGGCAATCAGCCCCAGCATTTT.

The CDR3 reads CASSVESGAYTDTQYF. The CDR3 nucleotides are TGTGCCAGCAGCGTAGAGTCAGGGGCCTACACAGATACGCAGTATTTT. This sequence joins TRBV9 and TRBJ2-3; D possibly corresponds to TRBD1 (6 bases). V was trimmed by 0 bases and J by 2 bases, leaving 13 bases between them. There are 16 residues in the CDR3. Germline V gene data show CDR1 as SGDLS and CDR2 as YYNGEE.

The chain joins TRBV19 to TRBJ1-1; the D gene is possibly TRBD1 (6 bases). Germline V gene data show CDR1 as LNHDA and CDR2 as SQIVND (reference sequence). The CDR3 is 14 residues long. V lost 7 bases and J 4 bases, leaving 16 bases between the germline ends. The CDR3: CASNHRDPGTEAFF. The CDR3 DNA reads TGTGCCAGTAATCACAGGGATCCGGGCACTGAAGCTTTCTTT.